The 26 T cell receptor beta chains below were found in one sample sequenced in a study of early stage breast cancer tumors. Clones were read by immunoSEQ multiplex PCR, and TCRdb kept only the in-frame ones, dropping some. Of approximately 75,000 clones listed, approximately 84% are singletons. The source material was blood. Receptors were obtained from a middle-aged person with breast cancer.

The chain couples TRBV6-1 to TRBJ2-3, with TRBD2 as a possible D gene (6 bases). The V end lost 7 bases, the J end lost 2 bases, and 10 bases lay between the germline ends. The length of the CDR3 is 13 residues. Germline V gene data show CDR1 as MNHNS and CDR2 as SASEGT. The CDR3 here is CASTSGVTDTQYF. CDR3 sequence (DNA): TGTGCCAGCACATCGGGGGTCACAGATACGCAGTATTTT.

The chain uses TRBV5-1 and TRBJ1-2; 10 bases are shared with TRBD1. The V gene end was trimmed by 7 bases and the J gene end by 2 bases; junction bases not matched to a gene: 11. The CDR3 spans 16 residues. In germline, CDR1 is SGHRS, CDR2 YFSETQ. The CDR3 region is CASGTGTGAKNYGYTF. In nucleotides, the CDR3 is TGCGCCAGCGGAACCGGGACAGGGGCCAAAAACTATGGCTACACCTTC.

The chain combines TRBV18 with TRBJ1-1; 11 positions match TRBD1. The trim removed 2 bases at V and 1 base at J, leaving 9 bases unmatched. CDR3 length: 18 residues. The V gene's germline CDR1 is KGHSH and CDR2 LQKENI. The CDR3 here is CASSPSFRTGGANTEAFF. The DNA for the CDR3 is TGTGCCAGCTCACCATCTTTTCGGACAGGGGGCGCGAACACTGAAGCTTTCTTT. Combining the CDR3 with reference TRBV18 and TRBJ1-1 gives the whole variable domain NAGVMQNPRHLVRRRGQEARLRCSPMKGHSHVYWYRQLPEEGLKFMVYLQKENIIDESGMPKERFSAEFPKEGPSILRIQQVVRGDSAAYFCASSPSFRTGGANTEAFFGQGTRLTVV.

This chain uses TRBV6-5 with TRBJ1-1; 9 bases fit TRBD1. CDR1 is MNHEY, CDR2 SVGAGI, per germline. Trimming removed 9 bases from V and 3 bases from J; junction bases left unmatched: 5. CDR3 length equals 13 residues. In DNA form, the CDR3 reads TGTGCCAGTCGGGACAGGGCTCACACTGAAGCTTTCTTT. Amino acids: CASRDRAHTEAFF.

This chain connects TRBV30 to TRBJ1-6; TRBD1 might be the D (5 bases). V lost 2 bases, J lost 3 bases, and 17 bases lay in between. In germline, CDR1 is GTSNPN, CDR2 SVGIG (reference sequence). The CDR3 totals 17 residues. The CDR3 reads CAWSRPGLGSYNSPLHF. The CDR3 DNA is TGTGCCTGGAGTAGACCGGGACTGGGGAGCTATAATTCACCCCTCCACTTT.

The chain couples TRBV9 to TRBJ2-3; D is perhaps TRBD1 or TRBD2 (6 bases each). This CDR3 is 16 amino acids long. Germline assignment: CDR1 SGDLS and CDR2 YYNGEE. V was cut by 0 bases and J by 3 bases, with 14 bases left in between. The CDR3 DNA reads as TGTGCCAGCAGCGTAGAGGGGGGCCTCGGAACAGATACGCAGTATTTT. It is translated as CASSVEGGLGTDTQYF.

The rearrangement uses TRBV6-5 and TRBJ2-7; possibly TRBD1 or TRBD2 for D (5 bases each). Germline V CDR1 and CDR2: MNHEY, SVGAGI. The CDR3 has 14 amino acids. V lost 5 bases and J lost 1, with 12 bases in between. CDR3 in DNA: TGTGCCAGCAGTCAAGGGACCTGGTCCTACGAGCAGTACTTC. Its translation is CASSQGTWSYEQYF.

The V call is TRBV28, the J call TRBJ1-4; 7 bases align to TRBD1. The CDR3 is 15 residues long. In germline, CDR1 is MDHEN, CDR2 SYDVKM. Unmatched junction bases numbered 7, after V lost 6 bases and J lost 3 bases. In DNA, the CDR3 is TGTGCCAGCAGGCTTCAGGGGGGTTCTAATGAAAAACTGTTTTTT. It is translated as CASRLQGGSNEKLFF.

The rearrangement links TRBV4-1 to TRBJ1-5; D unclear. The CDR3 is 13 amino acids. Germline values: CDR1 MGHRA, CDR2 YSYEKL. The V end was cut by 1 base, the J end by 6 bases, with 7 bases between. CDR3 sequence reads: CASSQGRSQPQHF. CDR3 in DNA: TGCGCCAGCAGCCAAGGTCGAAGTCAGCCCCAGCATTTT.

The chain employs TRBV21-1 and TRBJ2-2; the D call of TRBD1 is as the table states it, not checked on the DNA. TRBV21-1 corresponds to a pseudogene. This CDR3 has 17 amino acids. Here the CDR3 DNA reads TGTGCCAGCAGCAAAGGGGGCCTTCCAAAGAACACCGGGGAGCTGTTTTTT. Encoded protein: CASSKGGLPKNTGELFF.

This chain connects TRBV28 to TRBJ1-5, with D possibly matching TRBD1 (5 bases). The CDR3 covers 15 residues. CDR1 and CDR2 from the germline V gene are MDHEN and SYDVKM. V was trimmed by 5 bases and J by 4 bases, leaving 15 bases between them. As DNA, the CDR3 is TGTGCCAGCAGTAGGCTCGGGGGGGGTAATCAGCCCCAGCATTTT. Its translation is CASSRLGGGNQPQHF. The full variable domain, rest sourced from reference TRBV28 and TRBJ1-5, is DVKVTQSSRYLVKRTGEKVFLECVQDMDHENMFWYRQDPGLGLRLIYFSYDVKMKEKGDIPEGYSVSREKKERFSLILESASTNQTSMYLCASSRLGGGNQPQHFGDGTRLSIL.

The chain links TRBV5-1 to TRBJ2-3; 8 positions match TRBD2. This CDR3 has 16 amino acids. Germline assignment: CDR1 SGHRS and CDR2 YFSETQ. V trimming: 1 base; J trimming: 3 bases; junction bases outside the gene matches: 7. The CDR3 spells CASSLISSGKTDTQYF. The CDR3 region has the DNA TGCGCCAGCAGCTTGATAAGTAGCGGGAAGACAGATACGCAGTATTTT.

This clone was counted a few times. CDR3 protein: CASSLGTGGEQYF. The CDR3 DNA sequence: TGTGCCAGCAGCTTGGGGACAGGGGGCGAGCAGTACTTC. The chain links TRBV7-3 to TRBJ2-7; 11 bases agree with TRBD1. Per the germline V gene, CDR1 is SGHTA and CDR2 is FQGTGA. J was trimmed by 6 bases and V by 3 bases; bases with no gene match: 1. The CDR3 length is 13 residues.

V and J are TRBV28 and TRBJ2-1; D gene uncertain. Germline-derived CDR1 and CDR2 are MDHEN and SYDVKM. V gave up 6 bases and J gave up 8 bases, with 11 bases separating them. The CDR3 has 12 residues. CDR3 DNA sequence: TGTGCCAGCAGCCCCACATCCGATGAGCAGTTCTTC. As protein: CASSPTSDEQFF.

This chain links TRBV4-2 with TRBJ1-3, with TRBD1 as a possible D gene (5 bases). Trimming removed 1 base from V and 1 base from J, with 14 bases in between. This CDR3 has 17 amino acids. CDR1 is LGHNA, CDR2 YNFKEQ, per germline. CDR3 in DNA: TGTGCCAGCAGCCAAGTGGGACTTCTAAGTTCTGGAAACACCATATATTTT. Amino acids: CASSQVGLLSSGNTIYF.

The rearrangement links TRBV12-5 to TRBJ2-7; 11 positions agree with TRBD2. The CDR3 runs to 16 residues. With 7 bases clipped from V and 1 base from J, the junction kept 9 bases outside the gene matches. CDR1 is LGHNT, CDR2 FRNRAP, per germline. The CDR3 here is CASDNPGLAGSYEQYF. The CDR3 DNA sequence: TGTGCTAGTGATAACCCTGGACTAGCGGGTTCCTACGAGCAGTACTTC.

The chain is built from TRBV9 and TRBJ2-1, with 11 bases aligning to TRBD1. This CDR3 spans 14 amino acids. V gave up 3 bases and J gave up 7 bases; unmatched junction bases: 3. Germline-derived CDR1 and CDR2 are SGDLS and YYNGEE. The CDR3 reads CASSEGQGGNEQFF. The CDR3 nucleotides read TGTGCCAGCAGCGAGGGACAGGGGGGGAATGAGCAGTTCTTC. Using reference TRBV9 and TRBJ2-1 for the parts outside the CDR3, the full variable domain is DSGVTQTPKHLITATGQRVTLRCSPRSGDLSVYWYQQSLDQGLQFLIQYYNGEERAKGNILERFSAQQFPDLHSELNLSSLELGDSALYFCASSEGQGGNEQFFGPGTRLTVL.

The chain combines TRBV19 with TRBJ1-1, with unresolved D. V was cut by 6 bases and J by 3 bases, with 8 bases left in between. The V gene's germline CDR1 is LNHDA and CDR2 SQIVND (reference sequence). There are 12 residues in the CDR3. CDR3 amino acids: CASSRMDTEAFF. CDR3 sequence (DNA): TGTGCCAGTAGCAGGATGGACACTGAAGCTTTCTTT.

The chain joins TRBV10-3 to TRBJ2-2; 7 bases align to TRBD2. The trim removed 4 bases at V and 5 bases at J, leaving 10 bases unmatched. The CDR3 is made up of 16 amino acids. Per germline, CDR1 ENHRY and CDR2 SYGVKD. In DNA form, the CDR3 reads TGTGCCATCAGTGCGGGGAGCGGGATTCAGACCGGGGAGCTGTTTTTT. Residues: CAISAGSGIQTGELFF.

This clone was picked up one time. This chain joins TRBV9 and TRBJ1-3, with D uncertain. Per the germline V gene, CDR1 is SGDLS and CDR2 is YYNGEE. The CDR3 runs 15 residues. The ends were cut back, 0 bases at V and 4 bases at J, with 11 bases in the middle. In DNA, the CDR3 is TGTGCCAGCAGCGTAGTCGGGGAAGCGGGAAACACCATATATTTT. Translating gives CASSVVGEAGNTIYF.

This chain joins TRBV27 and TRBJ2-6, with D hard to call. Germline CDR1 MNHEY, CDR2 SMNVEV (reference sequence). CDR3 length: 14 residues. Trimming removed 5 bases at V and 7 bases at J, with 12 bases between. CDR3 coding DNA: TGTGCCAGCAGTCCCCTTCCAAGTGCCAACGTCCTGACTTTC. Encoded protein: CASSPLPSANVLTF.

This clone was found a few times. V usage is TRBV6-1 and J usage is TRBJ1-2, with a possible D match to TRBD1 (5 bases). Trimming stripped 0 bases from V and 0 bases from J, with 11 bases between. This CDR3 comprises 16 residues. Germline CDR1 and CDR2: MNHNS and SASEGT. The DNA of the CDR3 is TGTGCCAGCAGTGAAGCGGCCCTAGGGGCTAACTATGGCTACACCTTC. Its translation is CASSEAALGANYGYTF.

The chain couples TRBV5-6 to TRBJ2-7; 9 nucleotides agree with TRBD1. V trimming: 0 bases; J trimming: 3 bases; junction bases outside the gene matches: 7. Germline values: CDR1 SGHDT, CDR2 YYEEEE. This CDR3 spans 16 amino acids. CDR3 sequence reads: CASSLETGGGGYEQYF. CDR3 sequence (DNA): TGTGCCAGCAGCTTGGAGACAGGGGGAGGGGGCTACGAGCAGTACTTC. Supplemented by reference TRBV5-6 and TRBJ2-7, the full variable domain reads DAGVTQSPTHLIKTRGQQVTLRCSPKSGHDTVSWYQQALGQGPQFIFQYYEEEERQRGNFPDRFSGHQFPNYSSELNVNALLLGDSALYLCASSLETGGGGYEQYFGPGTRLTVT.

This clone was observed a few times. This chain connects TRBV2 to TRBJ2-2, with a tentative D call TRBD2 (5 bases). CDR3 length: 14 residues. V lost 5 bases and J 2 bases, leaving 9 bases between the germline ends. The germline CDR1 and CDR2 sequences are SNHLY and FYNNEI. CDR3 in amino acids: CASSWTENTGELFF. The CDR3 nucleotides read TGTGCCAGCAGTTGGACTGAAAACACCGGGGAGCTGTTTTTT.

The gene calls are TRBV28 and TRBJ2-1, with 8 positions matching TRBD1. CDR3 length: 12 amino acids. Looked up from germline, CDR1 is MDHEN and CDR2 is SYDVKM. With 5 bases clipped from V and 11 bases from J, the junction kept 5 bases outside the gene matches. CDR3 region: CASSTRQGKQFF. CDR3 DNA sequence: TGTGCCAGCAGTACCCGACAGGGGAAGCAGTTCTTC.

The chain uses TRBV27 and TRBJ2-7, with 7 positions matching TRBD1. The junction had 13 bases not matched to a gene; V was cut back by 5 bases and J by 3 bases. The CDR3 length is 16 residues. Germline V gives CDR1 MNHEY, CDR2 SMNVEV (reference sequence). CDR3 coding DNA: TGTGCCAGCAGTCCGCTCCCGGGACAGAGTGACTACGAGCAGTACTTC. Amino acid sequence: CASSPLPGQSDYEQYF.